Sequencing of this T cell receptor (beta chain) was carried out in a study of response to subunit inactivated influenza vaccine. This clonotype was seen repeatedly, ten times or more. The target antigen is unknown. TCRdb reprocessed the RT-PCR reads via MiXCR and lists one record per CDR3 protein. Of about 520,000 distinct CDR3 sequences detected, around 7.7% appear once; the ten largest clones hold roughly 14%. Regarding the study as a whole: With each seasonal influenza vaccination, the authors suggested, few new T cells are recruited.

V was trimmed by 3 bases and J by 0 bases, leaving 6 bases between them. There are 12 residues in the CDR3. From germline, CDR1 is DFQATT and CDR2 SNEGSKA (reference sequence). V is TRBV20-1 and J is TRBJ2-7; TRBD1 might be the D (5 bases). The source is a man aged 50-75 years who received an inactivated influenza vaccine. The starting material was PBMCs from blood, obtained about 24 months after vaccination. In DNA, the CDR3 is TGCAGTGCTAGGGGGCGCTCCTACGAGCAGTACTTC. Translated, it gives CSARGRSYEQYF.